A single sample is the source of the 26 T cell receptor beta chains below, sequenced in a study of Ad26.COV2.S vaccination and SARS-CoV-2 variants. Stated treatment: about 20 received Ad26.COV2.S at low or high dose, single or two shots; 5 received placebo; per-sample allocation not given. Sampling was done on day 63 after the first vaccine or placebo injection. The data were produced by immunoSEQ multiplex PCR, yet TCRdb's version contains in-frame clones alone and is incomplete. The sample contains some 330,000 clones, roughly nine tenths of which appear only once. The sample was peripheral blood, taken in a trial of Ad26.COV2.S vaccine versus placebo. Every receptor here comes from a person between 18 and 65 years old who received the Ad26.COV2.S COVID-19 vaccine or a placebo.

The gene calls are TRBV3-1 (or the pseudogene TRBV3-2) and TRBJ2-5; TRBD2 matches 10 bases. Trimming took 3 bases from V and 5 from J; bases not matched to a gene: 9. The V gene's germline CDR1 is LGHDT and CDR2 YNNKEL (reference sequence). The CDR3 runs to 16 residues. The CDR3 is CASSHPAGGPEETQYF. The CDR3 DNA reads TGTGCCAGCAGCCACCCAGCGGGAGGGCCCGAGGAGACCCAGTACTTC.

V gene TRBV14 combines with J gene TRBJ2-1; no firm D call. Germline values: CDR1 SGHDN, CDR2 FVKESK. Trimming left V 8 bases short and J 4 bases short, with 6 bases between. CDR3 length: 11 amino acids. CDR3 nucleotide sequence: TGTGCCAGCTCTATTTACAATGAGCAGTTCTTC. The encoded protein is CASSIYNEQFF.

The genes are TRBV30 and TRBJ1-3; unclear D gene. V lost 4 bases and J 0 bases, leaving 1 base between the germline ends. The CDR3 sequence is 11 residues long. Looked up from germline, CDR1 is GTSNPN and CDR2 is SVGIG (reference sequence). CDR3 nucleotides: TGTGCCTGGACCTCTGGAAACACCATATATTTT. This gives the protein CAWTSGNTIYF.

The V call is TRBV11-2, the J call TRBJ2-5, with 12 bases fitting TRBD2. The CDR3 extends over 17 amino acids. The germline CDR1 and CDR2 sequences are SGHAT and FQNNGV. Losses at the gene ends were 5 bases for V and 4 bases for J; bases not matched to a gene: 11. The CDR3 sequence: CASSRGLAGPSAETQYF. The CDR3 nucleotides read TGTGCCAGCAGCCGCGGACTAGCGGGGCCGTCGGCAGAGACCCAGTACTTC.

V usage is TRBV7-9 and J usage is TRBJ2-3, with 10 positions matching TRBD2. The CDR3 is made up of 17 amino acids. Germline CDR1 reads SEHNR; CDR2 reads FQNEAQ (reference sequence). Trimming at V came to 1 base and at J to 2 bases, leaving 6 bases not matched to a gene. CDR3 DNA: TGTGCCAGCAGCTTAGTGCCTAGCGGGAGAGTCACAGATACGCAGTATTTT. Protein sequence: CASSLVPSGRVTDTQYF.

The chain joins TRBV3-1 (or the pseudogene TRBV3-2) to TRBJ2-2; no clear D. Trimming took 1 base from V and 8 from J, leaving 14 bases between them. Germline CDR1 is LGHDT and CDR2 is YNNKEL (reference sequence). This CDR3 region has 15 residues. The CDR3 protein is CASSQGFTSSGELFF. The DNA for the CDR3 is TGTGCCAGCAGCCAAGGGTTCACTTCCTCGGGGGAGCTGTTTTTT.

The rearrangement uses TRBV7-2 and TRBJ2-3; 7 bases align to TRBD2. This CDR3 comprises 18 residues. Germline V CDR1 and CDR2: SGHTA, FQGNSA. With V trimmed by 5 bases and J by 6 bases, 20 bases remained unmatched. The chain's CDR3 is CASSPRPGSGYGADTQYF. The CDR3 region has the DNA TGTGCCAGCAGCCCGCGACCTGGTAGCGGGTATGGGGCGGATACGCAGTATTTT.

The chain uses TRBV18 and TRBJ2-5; D possibly corresponds to TRBD2 (6 bases). The CDR3 length is 15 residues. V lost 4 bases and J lost 2, with 14 bases in between. Germline V gives CDR1 KGHSH, CDR2 LQKENI. CDR3 coding DNA: TGTGCCAGCTCACTGTTTGGAGGGAAACAAGAGACCCAGTACTTC. This codes for CASSLFGGKQETQYF.

The chain combines TRBV5-1 with TRBJ2-1; no reliable D call. The length of the CDR3 is 13 residues. Germline lookup yields CDR1 SGHRS and CDR2 YFSETQ. Trimming took 0 bases from V and 8 from J, leaving 9 bases between them. The CDR3 DNA follows: TGCGCCAGCAGCTTGGTTCCGTCATATGAGCAGTTCTTC. It encodes CASSLVPSYEQFF.

This clone was seen only once. The rearrangement uses TRBV11-3 and TRBJ2-5; D call uncertain. V was cut by 2 bases and J by 7 bases, with 14 bases left in between. CDR1 and CDR2 (germline): SGHNT, YENEEA. The CDR3 consists of 14 residues. The CDR3 loop reads CASSLSGPAGTQYF. DNA for the CDR3: TGTGCCAGCAGCTTATCCGGACCCGCTGGGACCCAGTACTTC. The full variable domain, in which reference TRBV11-3 and TRBJ2-5 provide the parts outside the CDR3, is EAGVVQSPRYKIIEKKQPVAFWCNPISGHNTLYWYLQNLGQGPELLIRYENEEAVDDSQLPKDRFSAERLKGVDSTLKIQPAELGDSAVYLCASSLSGPAGTQYFGPGTRLLVL.

V is TRBV4-3 and J is TRBJ2-1; 9 nucleotides agree with TRBD1. CDR3 length equals 15 residues. V lost 4 bases to trimming and J lost 9 bases; unmatched junction nucleotides: 10. Germline V gene sequence: CDR1 LGHNA, CDR2 YSLEER. In DNA, the CDR3 is TGCGCCAGCAGCCCCCGGGACAGGGAGAGTAGTGAGCAGTTCTTC. Translated: CASSPRDRESSEQFF.

The chain is built from TRBV28 and TRBJ1-1; 7 positions agree with TRBD1. The CDR3 runs to 15 residues. Trimming removed 3 bases from V and 0 bases from J; junction bases left unmatched: 4. Germline lookup yields CDR1 MDHEN and CDR2 SYDVKM. The CDR3 DNA reads TGTGCCAGCAGTTTCCAGGGGGTAATGAACACTGAAGCTTTCTTT. Its translation is CASSFQGVMNTEAFF. Based on the CDR3 plus reference TRBV28 and TRBJ1-1, the full variable domain is DVKVTQSSRYLVKRTGEKVFLECVQDMDHENMFWYRQDPGLGLRLIYFSYDVKMKEKGDIPEGYSVSREKKERFSLILESASTNQTSMYLCASSFQGVMNTEAFFGQGTRLTVV.

This chain joins TRBV3-1 (or the pseudogene TRBV3-2) and TRBJ2-2; D may be TRBD1 (6 bases). The V end was cut by 4 bases, the J end by 4 bases, with 10 bases between. CDR3 length: 14 amino acids. Germline loops: CDR1 LGHDT, CDR2 YNNKEL (reference sequence). The CDR3 DNA sequence: TGTGCCAGCAGCCTCGGGACAACCACCGGGGAGCTGTTTTTT. It translates to CASSLGTTTGELFF.

This clone occurred once. The chain employs TRBV27 and TRBJ2-5, with TRBD1 matching over 7 bases. This CDR3 contains 12 residues. Trimming cost V 6 bases and J 2 bases; bases outside gene matches: 0. Germline CDR1 reads MNHEY; CDR2 reads SMNVEV (reference sequence). CDR3 residues: CASRGQQETQYF. In DNA form, the CDR3 reads TGTGCCAGCAGGGGACAGCAAGAGACCCAGTACTTC.

The rearrangement uses TRBV15 and TRBJ1-1; TRBD1 is a possible D gene (5 bases). Trimming took off 4 bases at V and 12 bases at J, with 18 bases between the two ends. Germline V gene data show CDR1 as LNHNV and CDR2 as YYDKDF (reference sequence). CDR3 length: 13 residues. CDR3 in amino acids: CATSNSIGGRSFF. The CDR3 DNA is TGTGCCACCAGCAACAGTATCGGGGGTAGGTCTTTCTTT.

The chain carries TRBV9 and TRBJ2-1, with D possibly TRBD2 on 6 matching bases. This CDR3 comprises 15 residues. V was pared by 4 bases and J by 7 bases, with 18 bases between. CDR1 is SGDLS and CDR2 is YYNGEE in the germline V gene. CDR3 in amino acids: CASSSTAGWENEQFF. DNA of the CDR3: TGTGCCAGCAGCTCGACGGCGGGGTGGGAAAATGAGCAGTTCTTC.

The chain recombines TRBV11-2 with TRBJ1-1; D is ambiguous. This CDR3 comprises 14 residues. Germline CDR1 SGHAT, CDR2 FQNNGV. Trimming shortened V by 7 bases and J by 3 bases, and 15 bases separated the two germline ends. CDR3 DNA: TGTGCCAGCACCCTGCGGTTGGGTCACACTGAAGCTTTCTTT. It specifies CASTLRLGHTEAFF.

This chain joins TRBV7-8 and TRBJ1-2; the D gene is possibly TRBD1 (6 bases). CDR1 SGHVS and CDR2 FQNEAQ come from the germline V gene. V gave up 2 bases and J gave up 4 bases, with 11 bases separating them. The CDR3 length is 14 residues. In DNA form, the CDR3 reads TGTGCCAGCAGCTTACAGGGGCTAAGCTATGGCTACACCTTC. As protein: CASSLQGLSYGYTF.

This clone has just one count. The chain has TRBV12-3 or TRBV12-4 and TRBJ1-5, with D unresolved. The CDR3 spans 12 residues. The V gene lost 1 base and the J gene lost 7 bases, with 5 bases spanning the gap. The CDR3 is CASSLERQPQHF. CDR3 DNA: TGTGCCAGCAGTTTAGAGAGACAGCCCCAGCATTTT.

V and J are TRBV6-5 and TRBJ2-1, with D tentatively TRBD1 (6 bases). CDR3 length equals 15 residues. In germline, CDR1 is MNHEY, CDR2 SVGAGI. V dropped 6 bases and J dropped 0 bases, with 12 bases sitting between them. Here the CDR3 DNA reads TGTGCCAGCAGCTACGACAGGAGCTCCTACAATGAGCAGTTCTTC. Its protein is CASSYDRSSYNEQFF.

This clone appeared a few times. Within the sample, other DNA sequences also encode this same CDR3. The chain combines TRBV19 with TRBJ1-5; 9 bases agree with TRBD1. Germline V gene sequence: CDR1 LNHDA, CDR2 SQIVND (reference sequence). The V gene end was trimmed by 3 bases and the J gene end by 6 bases; junction bases not matched to a gene: 6. This CDR3 contains 15 residues. CDR3 protein: CASSIRTGEGQPQHF. CDR3 nucleotides: TGTGCCAGTAGTATCCGGACAGGGGAAGGTCAGCCCCAGCATTTT.

The J gene is TRBJ1-1, the V gene TRBV3-1 (or the pseudogene TRBV3-2), with a weak D call TRBD1 (6 bases). The germline V and J ends were trimmed by 4 bases and 5 bases, with 17 bases remaining between them. Per the germline V gene, CDR1 is LGHDT and CDR2 is YNNKEL (reference sequence). The CDR3 loop spans 15 amino acids. This chain's CDR3 is CASSLTGTGDTEAFF. The CDR3, as DNA: TGTGCCAGCAGCCTTACAGGGACGGGAGATACTGAAGCTTTCTTT.

The gene calls are TRBV7-2 and TRBJ2-3, with a tentative D call TRBD2 (5 bases). The CDR3 runs 16 residues. With 5 bases removed from V and 2 bases from J, the gap between germline ends came to 17 bases. Germline V gives CDR1 SGHTA, CDR2 FQGNSA. The CDR3 sequence: CASSLDPGLDTDTQYF. The CDR3 coding sequence is TGTGCCAGCAGCCTAGATCCCGGACTCGACACAGATACGCAGTATTTT.

The chain has TRBV15 and TRBJ1-2; D unresolved. The CDR3 extends over 16 amino acids. Germline V gene data show CDR1 as LNHNV and CDR2 as YYDKDF (reference sequence). With 0 bases removed from V and 0 bases from J, the gap between germline ends came to 11 bases. In DNA form, the CDR3 reads TGTGCCACCAGCAGAGAAGGTTACCTAGCTAACTATGGCTACACCTTC. Protein: CATSREGYLANYGYTF.

This chain links TRBV18 with TRBJ2-3; 10 nucleotides line up with TRBD1. The CDR3 is 17 amino acids. The V gene's germline CDR1 is KGHSH and CDR2 LQKENI. V was pared by 3 bases and J by 6 bases, with 12 bases of the junction left unmatched. The CDR3 DNA reads TGTGCCAGCTCACCTCCGACACGACAGGGGGCGGAGGATACGCAGTATTTT. This translates into CASSPPTRQGAEDTQYF.

The rearrangement joins TRBV19 to TRBJ1-2, with unresolved D. CDR1 and CDR2 (germline): LNHDA, SQIVND (reference sequence). The CDR3 runs to 12 residues. The V and J ends lost 6 bases and 6 bases respectively, with 11 bases between them. The CDR3 DNA reads as TGTGCCAGTAGCAGTGGGTTCGATGGCTACACCTTC. This sequence encodes CASSSGFDGYTF.